This entry features one T cell receptor beta chain sequence. The protocol was immunoSEQ multiplex PCR, while the TCRdb copy is restricted to in-frame clones and leaves out a portion. The profile shows 35,000 to 45,000 clones, 86% of them singletons. The sample is drawn from a study of blood T cell repertoires in COVID-19. Overall study: The study drew acute and convalescent COVID-19 samples from the United States, Italy and Spain. Nucleic acid was either cDNA or gDNA, and it came from T cells, B-cell-depleted T cells, or PBMCs.

The CDR3 spans 13 residues. Germline CDR1 is SGHTA and CDR2 is FQGNSA. V lost 5 bases and J lost 4; bases outside the gene matches: 2. The chain carries TRBV7-2 and TRBJ2-1; 7 bases fit TRBD2. The TCR sequence derives from a man aged 70 or older with acute or convalescent COVID-19. Source material: peripheral blood. The chain's CDR3 is CASSAAGYNEQFF. CDR3 DNA sequence: TGTGCCAGCAGCGCAGCGGGGTACAATGAGCAGTTCTTC.